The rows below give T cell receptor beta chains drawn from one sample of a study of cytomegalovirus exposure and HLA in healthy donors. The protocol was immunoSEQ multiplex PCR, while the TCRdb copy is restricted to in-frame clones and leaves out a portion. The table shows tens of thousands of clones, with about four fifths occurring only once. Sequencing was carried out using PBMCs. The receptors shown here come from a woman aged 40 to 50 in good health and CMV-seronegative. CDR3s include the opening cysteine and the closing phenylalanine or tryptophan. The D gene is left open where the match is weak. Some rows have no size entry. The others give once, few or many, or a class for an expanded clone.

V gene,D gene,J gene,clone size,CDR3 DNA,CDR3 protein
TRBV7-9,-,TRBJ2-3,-,TGTGCCAGCAGCTTAGCCTTAGCGGAGGTCACAGATACGCAGTATTTT,CASSLALAEVTDTQYF
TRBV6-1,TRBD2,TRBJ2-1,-,TGTGCCAGCAGTGCCCTTGAAGCGGGGTTATTCAGTGAGCAGTTCTTC,CASSALEAGLFSEQFF
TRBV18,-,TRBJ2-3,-,TGTGCCAGCTCACCCCCCGGAGGCCCAGATACGCAGTATTTT,CASSPPGGPDTQYF
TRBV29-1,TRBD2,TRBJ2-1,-,TGCAGCGTTGACAGTAGCGGGAGCTCCTACAATGAGCAGTTCTTC,CSVDSSGSSYNEQFF
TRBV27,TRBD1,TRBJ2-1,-,TGTGCCAGCAGTATCCTGTGGACAGGAAGCTCCTACAATGAGCAGTTCTTC,CASSILWTGSSYNEQFF
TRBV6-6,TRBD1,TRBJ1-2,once,TGTGCCAGCAGTACGGGACAGATCTATGGCTACACCTTC,CASSTGQIYGYTF
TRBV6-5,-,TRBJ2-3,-,TGTGCCAGCAGTTACCCGGGGGGCGCAGGGACAGATACGCAGTATTTT,CASSYPGGAGTDTQYF
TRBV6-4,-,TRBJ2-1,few,TGTGCCAGCAGTGCTCGGGAGAGCGATGAGCAGTTCTTC,CASSARESDEQFF
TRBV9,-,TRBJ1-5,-,TGTGCCAGCAGCGTAAGTCCGCAGGAGGATCAGCCCCAGCATTTT,CASSVSPQEDQPQHF
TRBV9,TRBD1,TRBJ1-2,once,TGTGCCAGCAGCGTAGCTCGACAGGGCCCCTATGGCTACACCTTC,CASSVARQGPYGYTF
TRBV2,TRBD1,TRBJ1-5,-,TGTGCCAGCGGGGACAGGGGAGGTCAGCCCCAGCATTTT,CASGDRGGQPQHF
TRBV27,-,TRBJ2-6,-,TGTGCCAGCAGTTTTGGGGGCAGTGGGGCCAACGTCCTGACTTTC,CASSFGGSGANVLTF
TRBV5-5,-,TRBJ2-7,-,TGTGCCAGCAGTCCACACTATGGCCCCTACGAGCAGTACTTC,CASSPHYGPYEQYF
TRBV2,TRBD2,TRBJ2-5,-,TGTGCCAGCAGTGAAAAGTTAGCGGGCGGAGAGACCCAGTACTTC,CASSEKLAGGETQYF
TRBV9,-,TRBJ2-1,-,TGTGCCAGCAGCGTGGAGACTAGGGACAATGAGCAGTTCTTC,CASSVETRDNEQFF
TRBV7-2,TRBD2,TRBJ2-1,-,TGTGCCAGCAGCGCAGCTAGCGGGAGCTCCTACAATGAGCAGTTCTTC,CASSAASGSSYNEQFF
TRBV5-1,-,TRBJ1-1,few,TGCGCCAGCAGCTTAAGGGGGACGAACACTGAAGCTTTCTTT,CASSLRGTNTEAFF
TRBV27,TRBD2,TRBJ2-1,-,TGTGCCAGCAGTTTATCGGCCCCGGGGTGGCGGGAGGTCCGGGGAGAGCAGTTCTTC,CASSLSAPGWREVRGEQFF
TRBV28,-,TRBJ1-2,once,TGTGCCAGCAGTTCTAGCGGACAGTTAGGCTACACCTTC,CASSSSGQLGYTF
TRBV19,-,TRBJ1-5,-,TGTGCCAGTACCCCGGCGGGAGGACAGCCCCAGCATTTT,CASTPAGGQPQHF
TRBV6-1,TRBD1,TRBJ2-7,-,TGTGCCAGCAGTGCAGGGGGAAGCTACGAGCAGTACTTC,CASSAGGSYEQYF
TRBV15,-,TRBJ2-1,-,TGTGCCACCAGCAGAGATGGAGGAAACAATGAGCAGTTCTTC,CATSRDGGNNEQFF
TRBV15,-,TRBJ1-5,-,TGTGCCACCAGCAGAGAATTAAATCAGCCCCAGCATTTT,CATSRELNQPQHF
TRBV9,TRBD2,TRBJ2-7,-,TGTGCCAGCAGCGGAGGGACTAGCGTTACCTACGAGCAGTACTTC,CASSGGTSVTYEQYF
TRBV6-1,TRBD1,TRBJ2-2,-,TGTGCCAGCAGTGATATTTTAGGGACAGGCTGGCTGTTTTTT,CASSDILGTGWLFF
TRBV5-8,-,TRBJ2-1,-,TGTGCCAGCAGCTTGGGAGGGCTCTCCTACAATGAGCAGTTCTTC,CASSLGGLSYNEQFF
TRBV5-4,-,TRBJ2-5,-,TGTGCCAGCAGCATAAAGAACCAGTACCAAGAGACCCAGTACTTC,CASSIKNQYQETQYF
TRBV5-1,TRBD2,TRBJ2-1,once,TGCGCCAGCAGCTTGGGGACTAGCGGGCCGTACAATGAGCAGTTCTTC,CASSLGTSGPYNEQFF
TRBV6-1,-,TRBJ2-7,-,TGTGCCAGCAGTGAACGCGGGGAGATCTCCTACGAGCAGTACTTC,CASSERGEISYEQYF
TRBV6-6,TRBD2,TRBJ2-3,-,TGTGCCAGCAGACTAGCGGACACAGATACGCAGTATTTT,CASRLADTDTQYF
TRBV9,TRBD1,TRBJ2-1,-,TGTGCCAGCAGCGTAGGGTCGGGAAGACAGGGGCTGATCTACAACGACAATGAGCAGTTCTTC,CASSVGSGRQGLIYNDNEQFF
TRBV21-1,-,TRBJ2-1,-,TGTGCCAGCAGCACCCGAGGGTGGACCCAGAGTGAGCAGTTCTTC,CASSTRGWTQSEQFF
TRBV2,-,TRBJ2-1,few,TGTGCCAGCAGTCAGGTCTCAGAGCAGTTCTTC,CASSQVSEQFF
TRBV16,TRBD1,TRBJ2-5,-,TGTGCCAGCAGCCAATCTATGGACAGGGGGAAGAAAGAGACCCAGTACTTC,CASSQSMDRGKKETQYF
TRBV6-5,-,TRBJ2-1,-,TGTGCCAGCAGGGACTTAACCACCTACAATGAGCAGTTCTTC,CASRDLTTYNEQFF
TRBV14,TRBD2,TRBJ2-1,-,TGTGCCAGCAGCCTCAGAGCCCTAGCGGGAGGGAGAAATGAGCAGTTCTTC,CASSLRALAGGRNEQFF
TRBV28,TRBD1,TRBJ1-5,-,TGTGCCAGCAGCCCTATCGGACAGGGAAGGAGAGGGACCCAGCATTTT,CASSPIGQGRRGTQHF
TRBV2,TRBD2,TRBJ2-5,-,TGTGCCAGCAGTCGTAGCGGGAGGGCCATAGAGACCCAGTACTTC,CASSRSGRAIETQYF
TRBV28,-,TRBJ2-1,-,TGTGCCAGCAGGAACACAGGTTACAATGAGCAGTTCTTC,CASRNTGYNEQFF
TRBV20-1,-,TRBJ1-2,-,TGCAGTGCTAGGGGGGCAGAACGCTACACCTTC,CSARGAERYTF
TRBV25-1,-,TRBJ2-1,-,TGTGCCAGCAGTGGGCAGAACAATGAGCAGTTCTTC,CASSGQNNEQFF
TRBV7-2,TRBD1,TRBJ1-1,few,TGTGCCAGCAGCTGGACAGGGGGGAACACTGAAGCTTTCTTT,CASSWTGGNTEAFF
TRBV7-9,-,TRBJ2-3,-,TGTGCCAGCAGCTTCCTAGTAGGTACGCAGTATTTT,CASSFLVGTQYF
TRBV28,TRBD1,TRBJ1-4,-,TGTGCCAGCAATCCCTGGGGAGGGACAGGGGAGGAAAAACTGTTTTTT,CASNPWGGTGEEKLFF
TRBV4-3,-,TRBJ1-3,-,TGCGCCAGCAGCCAAGTGGGTGGGGGGAGCTCTGGAAACACCATATATTTT,CASSQVGGGSSGNTIYF
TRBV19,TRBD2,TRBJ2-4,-,TGTGCCAGTAGTATAAGTTGGGGACTAGCGGTAGCCAAAAACATTCAGTACTTC,CASSISWGLAVAKNIQYF
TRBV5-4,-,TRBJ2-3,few,TGTGCCAGCAGCTCGGCAGATACGCAGTATTTT,CASSSADTQYF
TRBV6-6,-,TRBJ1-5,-,TGTGCCAGCAGTTACCAGGGGATGGCGGGCAATCAGCCCCAGCATTTT,CASSYQGMAGNQPQHF
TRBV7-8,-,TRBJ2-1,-,TGTGCCAGCAGCTTAGAACTAGCCTATGAGCAGTTCTTC,CASSLELAYEQFF
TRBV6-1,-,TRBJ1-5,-,TGTGCCAGCAGCCCTACAGGGAATCAGCCCCAGCATTTT,CASSPTGNQPQHF
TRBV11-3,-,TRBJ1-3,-,TGTGCCAGCAGCTGGGGCCCCGGAAACACCATATATTTT,CASSWGPGNTIYF
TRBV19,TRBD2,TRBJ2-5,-,TGTGCCAGTAGGAATGAGCGGGAGATGGGAGAGACCCAGTACTTC,CASRNEREMGETQYF
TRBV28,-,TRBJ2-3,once,TGTGCCAGCAGTTTTTCATTTGATACGCAGTATTTT,CASSFSFDTQYF
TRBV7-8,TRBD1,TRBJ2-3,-,TGTGCCAGCAGTTTCCAAGGGGGCACCACAGATACGCAGTATTTT,CASSFQGGTTDTQYF